This T cell receptor beta chain was captured by sequencing in a study of a mutant IDH1 vaccine in newly diagnosed glioma. Across the whole study: Vaccinations were initiated 4-6 weeks following radiotherapy alone, or were given together with temozolomide cycles. Radiotherapy, temozolomide, or both had been given previously, and both were given to most. Points from the study as a whole: Shifts in the top peripheral T cell clonotypes seemed unrelated to pseudoprogression.

Time point denoted: week 23, last vaccination. All doses held 300 ug of mutant IDH1 20-mer peptide, with topical imiquimod. Donors had new IDH1-mutant astrocytomas of WHO grade 3 or 4 (ATRX-lost). Comment on this clone: Its specificity is not known.

The repertoire was sequenced with immunoSEQ multiplex PCR; TCRdb's copy has only in-frame clones and lacks some. Of tens of thousands of clones listed, about 80% were seen once; the top ten hold under 8%. Looked up from germline, CDR1 is LNHDA and CDR2 is SQIVND (reference sequence). Trimming removed 3 bases from V and 4 bases from J; junction bases left unmatched: 3. The CDR3 length is 14 residues. The sample consisted of PBMCs, taken from a glioma patient whose treatment included an IDH1 peptide vaccine. The source of this sequence is a man aged 40-50 years with glioma. The chain couples TRBV19 to TRBJ2-1; 7 nucleotides align to TRBD2. CDR3 sequence (DNA): TGTGCCAGTAGTATCCCTAGCGGTTACAATGAGCAGTTCTTC. This encodes CASSIPSGYNEQFF.